The clone carrying this T cell receptor (beta chain) was seen at least ten times. These data come from a study of T cell repertoires in cytomegalovirus infection. About the study: In public TCR beta signatures, there were indications of both CMV infection and matching HLA type.

The germline CDR1 and CDR2 sequences are SEHNR and FQNEAQ (reference sequence). J was trimmed by 11 bases and V by 6 bases; bases with no gene match: 14. The CDR3 spans 15 residues. TCRdb called the reads again in MiXCR, with one record for every CDR3 protein. The profile shows around 530,000 distinct CDR3 sequences, approximately 15% of them singletons. The sequencing sample was made of CD8+ T cells from PBMCs. This TCR was sampled from a human donor in good health (CMV status not recorded). Some clones in this sample may be carry-over from other donors' samples. This chain connects TRBV7-9 to TRBJ2-3, with TRBD1 identical over 10 bases. The CDR3 nucleotides read TGTGCCAGCAGACCTACCGGGACAGGGGCCCGCGTGCAGTATTTT. Translation: CASRPTGTGARVQYF.